Listed below are T cell receptor beta chains from one sample, sequenced in a study of cytomegalovirus exposure and HLA in healthy donors. Using immunoSEQ multiplex PCR, the repertoire was profiled, and TCRdb retains in-frame clones only, with some absent. The sample includes tens of thousands of clones, 84% seen only once; the top ten take about 19%. The sequenced material came from PBMCs. These receptors all come from a man between 65 and 79 years old in good health and CMV-seropositive. The CDR3 runs from the conserved cysteine through the conserved F or W. The order of the fields is V gene, J gene, clone size, D gene, CDR3 DNA, CDR3 protein. A D gene is named only where the DNA matches it firmly. Size values are once, few and many counts, or a class for expanded clones, and some rows have none.

v_call: TRBV7-9; j_call: TRBJ2-2; clone_size: NA; d_call: NA; cdr3_nt: TGTGCCAGCAGCCAACAGGGTGGAACCGGGGAGCTGTTTTTT; cdr3_aa: CASSQQGGTGELFF
v_call: TRBV4-2; j_call: TRBJ2-2; clone_size: NA; d_call: TRBD1; cdr3_nt: TGTGCCAGCAGCCAAGAAAGCGACAGGGGGCCTTTCACCGGGGAGCTGTTTTTT; cdr3_aa: CASSQESDRGPFTGELFF
v_call: TRBV6-1; j_call: TRBJ2-6; clone_size: NA; d_call: TRBD2; cdr3_nt: TGTGCCAGCAGTGGCGGACTAGCGGGAGGGCTTGGGGCCAACGTCCTGACTTTC; cdr3_aa: CASSGGLAGGLGANVLTF
v_call: TRBV5-1; j_call: TRBJ2-7; clone_size: NA; d_call: NA; cdr3_nt: TGCGCCAGCAGCTTGGCACAAAATACATTGGAGCAGTACTTC; cdr3_aa: CASSLAQNTLEQYF
v_call: TRBV5-1; j_call: TRBJ2-3; clone_size: NA; d_call: TRBD2; cdr3_nt: TGCGCCAGCAGCCAGTCTAGCGGGAGTGGGGCAGATACGCAGTATTTT; cdr3_aa: CASSQSSGSGADTQYF
v_call: TRBV7-9; j_call: TRBJ2-1; clone_size: NA; d_call: NA; cdr3_nt: TGTGCCAGCAGCTCACAGGGTACCTACAATGAGCAGTTCTTC; cdr3_aa: CASSSQGTYNEQFF
v_call: TRBV9; j_call: TRBJ1-1; clone_size: NA; d_call: NA; cdr3_nt: TGTGCCAGCAGCGGATCACAGGGCGAGACGGAAGCTTTCTTT; cdr3_aa: CASSGSQGETEAFF
v_call: TRBV7-3; j_call: TRBJ2-1; clone_size: NA; d_call: TRBD2; cdr3_nt: TGTGCCAGCAGCCCCCCGACTAGCGGGAGTGAGCAGTTCTTC; cdr3_aa: CASSPPTSGSEQFF
v_call: TRBV6-5; j_call: TRBJ2-7; clone_size: once; d_call: NA; cdr3_nt: TGTGCCAGCAGCCGAAGGACAGCGACGTACGAGCAGTACTTC; cdr3_aa: CASSRRTATYEQYF
v_call: TRBV5-1; j_call: TRBJ2-7; clone_size: NA; d_call: TRBD1; cdr3_nt: TGCGCCAGCTCTCACCCACAGGGGGCCGTATTCGAGCAGTACTTC; cdr3_aa: CASSHPQGAVFEQYF
v_call: TRBV10-1; j_call: TRBJ1-2; clone_size: NA; d_call: TRBD1; cdr3_nt: TGCGCCAGCAGTGAAGGGACAGGGCCTTATGGCTACACCTTC; cdr3_aa: CASSEGTGPYGYTF
v_call: TRBV7-3; j_call: TRBJ2-3; clone_size: once; d_call: TRBD2; cdr3_nt: TGTGCCAGCAGCGAGCAGCCGGGACTAGCGGTTCTTGATACGCAGTATTTT; cdr3_aa: CASSEQPGLAVLDTQYF
v_call: TRBV6-1; j_call: TRBJ1-1; clone_size: NA; d_call: NA; cdr3_nt: TGTGCCAGCAGTGAGGGGCAGCTTATGAACACTGAAGCTTTCTTT; cdr3_aa: CASSEGQLMNTEAFF
v_call: TRBV7-2; j_call: TRBJ1-1; clone_size: NA; d_call: TRBD1; cdr3_nt: TGTGCCAGCAGCGTCCGGGACAGACCCTTAATTAAAATGAACACTGAAGCTTTCTTT; cdr3_aa: CASSVRDRPLIKMNTEAFF
v_call: TRBV5-6; j_call: TRBJ2-3; clone_size: NA; d_call: TRBD1; cdr3_nt: TGTGCCAGCAGCTCCGGACAGGGGACAGATACGCAGTATTTT; cdr3_aa: CASSSGQGTDTQYF
v_call: TRBV20-1; j_call: TRBJ2-3; clone_size: NA; d_call: NA; cdr3_nt: TGCAGTGCGACTGCGGCAGATACGCAGTATTTT; cdr3_aa: CSATAADTQYF
v_call: TRBV30; j_call: TRBJ2-6; clone_size: NA; d_call: NA; cdr3_nt: TGTGCCTGGAGTGTAACAACTGGGGCCAACGTCCTGACTTTC; cdr3_aa: CAWSVTTGANVLTF
v_call: TRBV30; j_call: TRBJ2-1; clone_size: NA; d_call: NA; cdr3_nt: TGTGCCTGGAGTGTACTAAACAGGGTGAGCAATGAGCAGTTCTTC; cdr3_aa: CAWSVLNRVSNEQFF
v_call: TRBV7-2; j_call: TRBJ1-2; clone_size: few; d_call: TRBD1; cdr3_nt: TGTGCCAGCAGCGGGACAGGGTATGATGGCTACACCTTC; cdr3_aa: CASSGTGYDGYTF
v_call: TRBV28; j_call: TRBJ2-7; clone_size: NA; d_call: TRBD1; cdr3_nt: TGTGCCAGCAGACCCACCGGGACAGGGCGCCCCGAGCAGTACTTC; cdr3_aa: CASRPTGTGRPEQYF
v_call: TRBV11-2; j_call: TRBJ1-5; clone_size: NA; d_call: NA; cdr3_nt: TGTGCCAGCAGCCCCACCAGTAATCAGCCCCAGCATTTT; cdr3_aa: CASSPTSNQPQHF
v_call: TRBV5-1; j_call: TRBJ1-6; clone_size: NA; d_call: NA; cdr3_nt: TGCGCCAGCAGCTTGAGGGGTGCGGGGATCCCATCACCCCTCCACTTT; cdr3_aa: CASSLRGAGIPSPLHF
v_call: TRBV19; j_call: TRBJ1-1; clone_size: NA; d_call: NA; cdr3_nt: TGTGCCAGTAGTATTAGCAAGAACACTGAAGCTTTCTTT; cdr3_aa: CASSISKNTEAFF
v_call: TRBV7-8; j_call: TRBJ2-3; clone_size: NA; d_call: TRBD1; cdr3_nt: TGTGCCAGCAGCTACCGACCGGGACAGGGGAATGAGGGTACGCAGTATTTT; cdr3_aa: CASSYRPGQGNEGTQYF
v_call: TRBV28; j_call: TRBJ2-7; clone_size: NA; d_call: TRBD1; cdr3_nt: TGTGCCAGCAGACCCGGGACAGCTAACTACGAGCAGTACTTC; cdr3_aa: CASRPGTANYEQYF
v_call: TRBV5-1; j_call: TRBJ1-4; clone_size: NA; d_call: TRBD1; cdr3_nt: TGCGCCAGCGCAAGACAGGGCTCTGAAGAAAAACTGTTTTTT; cdr3_aa: CASARQGSEEKLFF
v_call: TRBV10-3; j_call: TRBJ2-3; clone_size: NA; d_call: TRBD2; cdr3_nt: TGTGCCATTACCATTCCGGGACTAGGTAGAGATACGCAGTATTTT; cdr3_aa: CAITIPGLGRDTQYF
v_call: TRBV21-1; j_call: TRBJ1-2; clone_size: NA; d_call: NA; cdr3_nt: TGTGCCAGCAGCAAACCGCAGGGGACAGGGAACTATGGCTACACCTTC; cdr3_aa: CASSKPQGTGNYGYTF
v_call: TRBV25-1; j_call: TRBJ2-7; clone_size: NA; d_call: TRBD1; cdr3_nt: TGTGCCAGCAGTGAACAGGACAGGGGTTTGGGCGAGCAGTACTTC; cdr3_aa: CASSEQDRGLGEQYF
v_call: TRBV11-3; j_call: TRBJ2-5; clone_size: once; d_call: NA; cdr3_nt: TGTGCCAGCAGCTTAGGGCTAGGAGAGACCCAGTACTTC; cdr3_aa: CASSLGLGETQYF
v_call: TRBV7-6; j_call: TRBJ1-1; clone_size: once; d_call: NA; cdr3_nt: TGTGCCAGCAGCATCTCGAGTGACTCGAACACTGAAGCTTTCTTT; cdr3_aa: CASSISSDSNTEAFF